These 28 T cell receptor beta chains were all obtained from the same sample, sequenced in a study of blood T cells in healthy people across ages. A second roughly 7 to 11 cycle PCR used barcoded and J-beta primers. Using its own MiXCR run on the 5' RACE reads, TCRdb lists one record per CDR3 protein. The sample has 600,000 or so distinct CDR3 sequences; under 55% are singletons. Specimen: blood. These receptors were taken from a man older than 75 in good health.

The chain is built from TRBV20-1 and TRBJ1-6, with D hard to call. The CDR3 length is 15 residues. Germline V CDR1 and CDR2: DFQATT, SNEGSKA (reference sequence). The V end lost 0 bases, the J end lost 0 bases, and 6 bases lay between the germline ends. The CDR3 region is CSARDAGSYNSPLHF. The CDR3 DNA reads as TGCAGTGCTAGAGATGCCGGCTCCTATAATTCACCCCTCCACTTT.

The CDR3 loop is CSARDRPRARYDGYTF. CDR3 sequence (DNA): TGCAGTGCTAGAGATCGACCTCGGGCCCGCTACGATGGCTACACCTTC. The rearrangement links TRBV20-1 to TRBJ1-2; D ambiguous. The CDR3 consists of 16 residues. V lost 0 bases to trimming and J lost 6 bases, with 20 bases between them. Germline CDR1 reads DFQATT; CDR2 reads SNEGSKA (reference sequence).

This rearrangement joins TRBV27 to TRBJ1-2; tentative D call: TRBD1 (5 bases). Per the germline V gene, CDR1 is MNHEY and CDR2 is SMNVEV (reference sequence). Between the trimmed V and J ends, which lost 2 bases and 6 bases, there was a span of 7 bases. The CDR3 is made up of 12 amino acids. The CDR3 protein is CASSLRGNGYTF. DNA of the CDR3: TGTGCCAGCAGTTTACGGGGGAATGGCTACACCTTC.

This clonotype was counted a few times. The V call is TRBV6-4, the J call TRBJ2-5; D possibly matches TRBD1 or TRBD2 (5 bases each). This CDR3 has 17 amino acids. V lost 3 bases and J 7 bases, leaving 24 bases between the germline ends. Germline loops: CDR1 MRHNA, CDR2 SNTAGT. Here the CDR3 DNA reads TGTGCCAGCAGTGAAATTTCCCGGGACCGCGTCTGTGGGACCCAGTACTTC. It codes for CASSEISRDRVCGTQYF.

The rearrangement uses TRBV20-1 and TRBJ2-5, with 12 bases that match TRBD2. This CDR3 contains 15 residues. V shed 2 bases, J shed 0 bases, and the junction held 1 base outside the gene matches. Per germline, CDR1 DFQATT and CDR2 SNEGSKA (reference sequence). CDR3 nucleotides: TGCAGTGCTAGACTAGCGGGAGGGTACCAAGAGACCCAGTACTTC. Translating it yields CSARLAGGYQETQYF.

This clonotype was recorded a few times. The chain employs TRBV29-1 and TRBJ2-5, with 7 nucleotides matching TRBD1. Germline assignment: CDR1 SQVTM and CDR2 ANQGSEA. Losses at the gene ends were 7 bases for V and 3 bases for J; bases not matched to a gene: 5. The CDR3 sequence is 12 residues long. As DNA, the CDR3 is TGCAGCGGCGTAGGGGGCGAAGAGACCCAGTACTTC. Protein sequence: CSGVGGEETQYF.

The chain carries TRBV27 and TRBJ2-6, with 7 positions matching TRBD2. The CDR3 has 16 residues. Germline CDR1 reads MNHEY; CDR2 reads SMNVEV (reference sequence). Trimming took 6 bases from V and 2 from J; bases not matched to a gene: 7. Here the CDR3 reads CASRRSTSAGANVLTF. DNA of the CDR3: TGTGCCAGCAGACGAAGTACTAGCGCTGGGGCCAACGTCCTGACTTTC.

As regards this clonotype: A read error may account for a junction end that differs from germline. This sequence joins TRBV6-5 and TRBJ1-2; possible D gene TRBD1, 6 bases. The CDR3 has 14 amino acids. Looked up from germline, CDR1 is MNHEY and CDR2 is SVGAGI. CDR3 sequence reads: CASSGQQSNDGYTF. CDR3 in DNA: TGTGCCAGCAGTGGACAGCAGAGTAACGATGGCTACACCTTC.

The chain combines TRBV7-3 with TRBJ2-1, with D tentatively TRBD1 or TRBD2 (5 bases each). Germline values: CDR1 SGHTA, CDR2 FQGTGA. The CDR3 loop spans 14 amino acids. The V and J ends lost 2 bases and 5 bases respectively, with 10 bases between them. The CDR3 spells CASSLSGTHNEQFF. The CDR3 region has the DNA TGTGCCAGCAGCTTATCTGGGACCCACAATGAGCAGTTCTTC.

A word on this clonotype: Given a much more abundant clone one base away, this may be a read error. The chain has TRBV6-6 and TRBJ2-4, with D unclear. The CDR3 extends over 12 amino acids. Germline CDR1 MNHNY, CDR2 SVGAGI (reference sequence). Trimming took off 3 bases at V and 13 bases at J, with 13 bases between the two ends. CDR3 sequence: CASSYYYNEQYF. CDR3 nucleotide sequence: TGTGCCAGCAGTTATTACTACAATGAGCAGTACTTC.

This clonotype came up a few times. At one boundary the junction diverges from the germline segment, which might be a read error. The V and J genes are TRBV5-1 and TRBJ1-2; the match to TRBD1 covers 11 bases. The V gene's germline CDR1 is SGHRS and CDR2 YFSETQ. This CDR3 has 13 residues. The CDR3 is CASSWTGGHGYTF. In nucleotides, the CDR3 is TGCGCCAGCAGCTGGACAGGGGGCCATGGTTACACCTTC.

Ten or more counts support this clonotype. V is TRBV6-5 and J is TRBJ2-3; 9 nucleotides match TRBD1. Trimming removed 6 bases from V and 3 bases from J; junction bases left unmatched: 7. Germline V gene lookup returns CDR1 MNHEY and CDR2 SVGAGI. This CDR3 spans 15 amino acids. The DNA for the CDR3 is TGTGCCAGCAGGAGCCGGGACAGGGCGACAGATACGCAGTATTTT. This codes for CASRSRDRATDTQYF.

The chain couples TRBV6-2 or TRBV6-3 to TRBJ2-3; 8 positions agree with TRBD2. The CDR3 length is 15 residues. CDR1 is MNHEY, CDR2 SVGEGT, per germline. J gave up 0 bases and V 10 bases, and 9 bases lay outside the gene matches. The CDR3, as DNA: TGTGCCACCAGCCCCGGCGGGGGGAGCACAGATACGCAGTATTTT. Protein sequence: CATSPGGGSTDTQYF.

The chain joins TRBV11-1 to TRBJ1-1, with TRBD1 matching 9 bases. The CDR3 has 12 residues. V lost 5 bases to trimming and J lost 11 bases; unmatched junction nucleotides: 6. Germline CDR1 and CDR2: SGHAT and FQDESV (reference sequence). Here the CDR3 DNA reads TGTGCCAGCAGCCGGGACAGGGTGGCTGCTTTCTTT. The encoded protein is CASSRDRVAAFF.

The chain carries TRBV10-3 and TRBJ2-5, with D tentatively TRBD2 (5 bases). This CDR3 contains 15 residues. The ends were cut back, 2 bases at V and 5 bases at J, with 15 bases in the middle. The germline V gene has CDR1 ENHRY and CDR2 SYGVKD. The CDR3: CAISEGTPGGETQYF. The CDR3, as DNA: TGTGCCATCAGTGAGGGCACTCCGGGCGGGGAGACCCAGTACTTC.

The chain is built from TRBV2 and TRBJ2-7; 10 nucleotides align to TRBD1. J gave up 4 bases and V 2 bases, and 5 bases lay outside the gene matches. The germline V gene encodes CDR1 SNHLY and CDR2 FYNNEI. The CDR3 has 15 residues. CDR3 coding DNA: TGTGCCAGCAGTGAAAACCGGGACAGGGGATACGAGCAGTACTTC. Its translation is CASSENRDRGYEQYF.

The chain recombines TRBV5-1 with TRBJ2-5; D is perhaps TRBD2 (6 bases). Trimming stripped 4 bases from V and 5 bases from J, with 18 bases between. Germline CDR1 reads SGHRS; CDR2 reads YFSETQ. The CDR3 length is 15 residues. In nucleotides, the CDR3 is TGCGCCAGCAGCCTGGACTACCAGCTACGGGAGACCCAGTACTTC. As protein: CASSLDYQLRETQYF.

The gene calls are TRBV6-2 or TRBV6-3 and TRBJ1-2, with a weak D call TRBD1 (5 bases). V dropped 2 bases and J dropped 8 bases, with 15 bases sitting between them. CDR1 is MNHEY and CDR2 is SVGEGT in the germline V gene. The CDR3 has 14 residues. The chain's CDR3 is CASSYGTAGGGYTF. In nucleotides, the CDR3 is TGTGCCAGCAGTTACGGGACGGCCGGCGGGGGCTACACCTTC.

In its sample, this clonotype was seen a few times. This CDR3 is CASSLSISGDGYTF. DNA for the CDR3: TGTGCCAGCAGTTTATCGATTAGTGGGGATGGCTACACCTTC. V usage is TRBV27 and J usage is TRBJ1-2, with unresolved D. Germline CDR1 is MNHEY and CDR2 is SMNVEV (reference sequence). The CDR3 has 14 residues. Trimming took off 0 bases at V and 6 bases at J, with 11 bases between the two ends.

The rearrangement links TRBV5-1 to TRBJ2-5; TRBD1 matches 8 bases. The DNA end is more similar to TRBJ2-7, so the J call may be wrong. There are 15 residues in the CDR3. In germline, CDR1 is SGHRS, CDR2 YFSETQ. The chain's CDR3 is CASTTWGDRFNEQYF. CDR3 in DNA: TGCGCCAGCACCACCTGGGGGGACAGGTTCAACGAGCAGTACTTC.

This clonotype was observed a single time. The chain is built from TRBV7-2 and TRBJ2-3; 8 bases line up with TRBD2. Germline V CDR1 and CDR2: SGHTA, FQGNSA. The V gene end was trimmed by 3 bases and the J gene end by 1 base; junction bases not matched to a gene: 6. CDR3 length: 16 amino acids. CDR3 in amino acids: CASSFDPAGGTDTQYF. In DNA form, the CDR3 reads TGTGCCAGCAGCTTTGATCCAGCGGGAGGCACAGATACGCAGTATTTT.

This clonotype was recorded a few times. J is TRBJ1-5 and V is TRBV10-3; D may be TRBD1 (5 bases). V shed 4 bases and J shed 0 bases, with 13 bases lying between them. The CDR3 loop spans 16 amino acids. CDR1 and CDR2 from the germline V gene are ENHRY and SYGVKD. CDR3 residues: CAISVGDSYSNQPQHF. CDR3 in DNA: TGTGCCATCAGTGTAGGGGACTCCTATAGCAATCAGCCCCAGCATTTT.

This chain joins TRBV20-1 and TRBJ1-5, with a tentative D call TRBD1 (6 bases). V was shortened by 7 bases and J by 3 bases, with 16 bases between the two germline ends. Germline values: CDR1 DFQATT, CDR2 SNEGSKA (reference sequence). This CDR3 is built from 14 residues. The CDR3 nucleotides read TGCAGTGTACGAATGGGGGCCGTCAATCAGCCCCAGCATTTT. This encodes CSVRMGAVNQPQHF.

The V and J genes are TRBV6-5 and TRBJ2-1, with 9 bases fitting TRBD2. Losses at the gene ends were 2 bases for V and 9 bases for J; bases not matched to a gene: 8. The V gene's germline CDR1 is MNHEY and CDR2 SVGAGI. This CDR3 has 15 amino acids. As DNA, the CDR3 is TGTGCCAGCAGTTACAGGGCGGGAGGGCTGGGTGAGCAGTTCTTC. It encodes CASSYRAGGLGEQFF.

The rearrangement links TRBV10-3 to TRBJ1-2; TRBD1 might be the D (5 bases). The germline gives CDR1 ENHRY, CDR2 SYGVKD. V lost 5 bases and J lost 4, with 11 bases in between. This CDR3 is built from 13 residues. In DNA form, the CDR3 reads TGTGCCATCAGTTCACAGGCGATCTATGGCTACACCTTC. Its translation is CAISSQAIYGYTF.

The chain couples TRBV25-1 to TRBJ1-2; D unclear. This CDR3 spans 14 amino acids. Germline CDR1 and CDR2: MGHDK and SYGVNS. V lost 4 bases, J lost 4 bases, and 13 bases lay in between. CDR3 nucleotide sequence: TGTGCCAGCAGTGCCAACGGTTTTAGCTATGGCTACACCTTC. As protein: CASSANGFSYGYTF.

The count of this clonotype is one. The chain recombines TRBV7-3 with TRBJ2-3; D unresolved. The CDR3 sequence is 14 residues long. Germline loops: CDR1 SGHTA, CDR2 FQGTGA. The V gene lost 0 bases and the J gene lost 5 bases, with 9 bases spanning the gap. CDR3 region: CASSLTGLRDTQYF. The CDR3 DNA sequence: TGTGCCAGCAGCTTAACAGGGTTACGAGATACGCAGTATTTT.

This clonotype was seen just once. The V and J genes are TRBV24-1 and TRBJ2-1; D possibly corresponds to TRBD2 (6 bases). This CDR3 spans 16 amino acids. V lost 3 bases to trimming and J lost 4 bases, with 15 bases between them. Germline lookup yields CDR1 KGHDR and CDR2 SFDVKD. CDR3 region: CATSDGPGGAYNEQFF. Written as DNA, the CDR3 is TGTGCCACCAGTGATGGCCCCGGGGGTGCGTACAATGAGCAGTTCTTC.